This T cell receptor beta chain was captured in a study of metastatic and nonmetastatic thyroid tumors. Across the study: Repertoire data that came from the blood and tumor or nodule tissue of malignant and benign thyroid patients were compared. General study findings and limits: Malignant thyroid tumors reportedly had TCR beta diversity that was significantly higher than in benign nodules, in blood and tumor.

Judged by abundance, this clone is medium-sized. No antigen is known for it. All patients were untreated before thyroid surgery. Original methodology: A distant-metastasis classifier for papillary thyroid cancer was built using CDR3 differences across clinicopathological groups. MiXCR re-clonotyped the PCR reads for TCRdb. V and J calls and clone size were set by TCRdb, not the authors. The table shows under 8,000 clones, with 25% to 30% occurring only once. CDR3 length: 15 residues. J lost 7 bases, V lost 0 bases, and 4 bases had no gene match. Per the germline V gene, CDR1 is LGHNA and CDR2 is YSLEER.

The source material was adjacent normal tissue. The genes are TRBV4-3 and TRBJ2-2, with 8 positions matching TRBD2. This receptor was taken from a male donor with papillary thyroid cancer or a benign thyroid nodule (not recorded which). Some clones in this sample may be carry-over from other donors' samples. The CDR3 DNA is TGCGCCAGCAGCCAAGATAGCGGGATCGTCGGGGAGCTGTTTTTT. Its translation is CASSQDSGIVGELFF.